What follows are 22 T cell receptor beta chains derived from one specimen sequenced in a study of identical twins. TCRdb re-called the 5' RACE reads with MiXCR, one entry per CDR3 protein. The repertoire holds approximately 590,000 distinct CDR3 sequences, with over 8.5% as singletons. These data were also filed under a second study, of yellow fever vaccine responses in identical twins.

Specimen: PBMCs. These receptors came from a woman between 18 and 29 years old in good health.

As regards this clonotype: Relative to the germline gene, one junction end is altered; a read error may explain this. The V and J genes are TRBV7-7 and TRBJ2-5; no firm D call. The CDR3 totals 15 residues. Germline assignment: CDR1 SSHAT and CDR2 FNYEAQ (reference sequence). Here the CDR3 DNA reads TGTGCTAGCAGCTTTAGCCTGGAACCTCAAGAGACCCAGTACTTC. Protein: CASSFSLEPQETQYF.

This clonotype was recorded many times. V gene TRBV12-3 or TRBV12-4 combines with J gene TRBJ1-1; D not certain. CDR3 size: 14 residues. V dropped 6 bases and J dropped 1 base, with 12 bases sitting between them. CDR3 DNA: TGTGCCAGCAGAGGTTTACTCTCGAACACTGAAGCTTTCTTT. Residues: CASRGLLSNTEAFF.

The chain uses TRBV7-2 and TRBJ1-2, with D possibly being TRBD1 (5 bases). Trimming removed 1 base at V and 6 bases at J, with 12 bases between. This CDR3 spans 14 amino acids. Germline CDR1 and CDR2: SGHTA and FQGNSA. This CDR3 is CASSLGRGGDGYTF. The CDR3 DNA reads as TGTGCCAGCAGCTTAGGGAGGGGAGGGGATGGCTACACCTTC.

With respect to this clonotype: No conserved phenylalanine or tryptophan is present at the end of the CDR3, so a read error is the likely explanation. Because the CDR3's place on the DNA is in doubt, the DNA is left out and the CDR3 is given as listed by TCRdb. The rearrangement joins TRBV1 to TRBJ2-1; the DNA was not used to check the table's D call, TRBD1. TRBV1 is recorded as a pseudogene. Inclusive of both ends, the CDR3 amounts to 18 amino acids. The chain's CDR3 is CTSSQPCGGRRSYNEQFI.

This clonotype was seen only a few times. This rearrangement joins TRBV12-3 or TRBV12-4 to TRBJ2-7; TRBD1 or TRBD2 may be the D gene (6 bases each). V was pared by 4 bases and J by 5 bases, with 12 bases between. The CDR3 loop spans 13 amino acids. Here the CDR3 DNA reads TGTGCCAGCAGTTCTAGGGGGGTGGACGAGCAGTACTTC. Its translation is CASSSRGVDEQYF.

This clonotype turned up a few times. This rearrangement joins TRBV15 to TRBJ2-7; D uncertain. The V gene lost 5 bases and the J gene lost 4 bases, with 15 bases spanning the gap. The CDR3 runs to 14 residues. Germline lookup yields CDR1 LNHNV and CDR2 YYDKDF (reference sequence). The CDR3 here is CATSLSATAYEQYF. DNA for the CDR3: TGTGCCACCAGCCTCAGTGCGACTGCATACGAGCAGTACTTC.

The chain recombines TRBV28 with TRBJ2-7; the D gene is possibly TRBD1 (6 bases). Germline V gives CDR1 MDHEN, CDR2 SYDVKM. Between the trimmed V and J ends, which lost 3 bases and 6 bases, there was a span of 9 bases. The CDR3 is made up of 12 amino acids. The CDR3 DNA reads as TGTGCCAGCAGTTTGGACAGCTTCGAGCAGTACTTC. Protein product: CASSLDSFEQYF.

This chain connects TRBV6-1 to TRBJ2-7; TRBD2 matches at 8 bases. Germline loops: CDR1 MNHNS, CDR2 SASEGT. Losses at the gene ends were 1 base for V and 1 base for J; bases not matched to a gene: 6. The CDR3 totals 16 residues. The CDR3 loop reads CASSEDRSGGSYEQYF. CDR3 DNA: TGTGCCAGCAGTGAAGACAGGAGCGGGGGATCCTACGAGCAGTACTTC.

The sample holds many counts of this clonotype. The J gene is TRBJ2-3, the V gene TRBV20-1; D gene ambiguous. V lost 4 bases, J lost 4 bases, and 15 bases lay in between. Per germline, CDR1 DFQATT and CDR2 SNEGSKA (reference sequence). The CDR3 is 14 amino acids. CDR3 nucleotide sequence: TGCAGTGCTACGGACCTTCTTAGCCCAGATACGCAGTATTTT. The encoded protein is CSATDLLSPDTQYF.

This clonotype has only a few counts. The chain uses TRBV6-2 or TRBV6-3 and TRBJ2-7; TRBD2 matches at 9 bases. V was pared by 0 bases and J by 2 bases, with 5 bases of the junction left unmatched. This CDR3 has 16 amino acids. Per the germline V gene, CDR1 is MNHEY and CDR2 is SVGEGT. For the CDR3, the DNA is TGTGCCAGCAGTTACTCCACGGCGGGAGGGGCCTACGAGCAGTACTTC. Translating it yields CASSYSTAGGAYEQYF.

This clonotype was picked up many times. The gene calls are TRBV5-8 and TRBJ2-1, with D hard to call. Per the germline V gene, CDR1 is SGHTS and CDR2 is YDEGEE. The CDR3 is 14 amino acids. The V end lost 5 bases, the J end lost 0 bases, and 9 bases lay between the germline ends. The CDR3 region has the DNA TGTGCCAGCAGGCCCTTTACCTCCTACAATGAGCAGTTCTTC. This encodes CASRPFTSYNEQFF.

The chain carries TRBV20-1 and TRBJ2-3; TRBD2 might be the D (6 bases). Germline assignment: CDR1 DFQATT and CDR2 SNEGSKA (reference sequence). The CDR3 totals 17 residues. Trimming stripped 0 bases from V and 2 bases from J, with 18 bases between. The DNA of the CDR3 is TGCAGTGCTAGAGATCGTGGCTCGCGGGGTTTCACAGATACGCAGTATTTT. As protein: CSARDRGSRGFTDTQYF.

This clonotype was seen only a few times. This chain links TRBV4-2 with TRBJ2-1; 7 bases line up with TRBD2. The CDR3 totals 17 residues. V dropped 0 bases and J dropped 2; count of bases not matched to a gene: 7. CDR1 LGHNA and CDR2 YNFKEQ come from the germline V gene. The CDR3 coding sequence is TGTGCCAGCAGCCAAGATGTCCTAGCGGAGACCTACAATGAGCAGTTCTTC. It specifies CASSQDVLAETYNEQFF.

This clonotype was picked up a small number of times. CDR3 loop: CASSLAGIAKNIQYF. DNA of the CDR3: TGTGCCAGCAGCTTAGCTGGTATAGCCAAAAACATTCAGTACTTC. The rearrangement links TRBV7-2 to TRBJ2-4; D is undetermined. This CDR3 comprises 15 residues. V was shortened by 0 bases and J by 0 bases, with 6 bases between the two germline ends. Germline V gene data show CDR1 as SGHTA and CDR2 as FQGNSA.

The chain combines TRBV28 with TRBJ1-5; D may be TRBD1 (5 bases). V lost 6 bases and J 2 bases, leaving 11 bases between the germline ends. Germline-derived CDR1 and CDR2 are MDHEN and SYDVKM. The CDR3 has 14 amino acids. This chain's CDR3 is CASRWGGGNQPQHF. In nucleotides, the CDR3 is TGTGCCAGCAGGTGGGGGGGTGGCAATCAGCCCCAGCATTTT.

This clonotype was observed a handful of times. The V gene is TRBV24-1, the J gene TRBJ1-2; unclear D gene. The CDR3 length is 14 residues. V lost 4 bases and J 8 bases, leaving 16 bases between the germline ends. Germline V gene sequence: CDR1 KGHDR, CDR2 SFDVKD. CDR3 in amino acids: CATSDPDLKYGYTF. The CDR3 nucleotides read TGTGCCACCAGTGACCCCGATCTGAAGTACGGCTACACCTTC.

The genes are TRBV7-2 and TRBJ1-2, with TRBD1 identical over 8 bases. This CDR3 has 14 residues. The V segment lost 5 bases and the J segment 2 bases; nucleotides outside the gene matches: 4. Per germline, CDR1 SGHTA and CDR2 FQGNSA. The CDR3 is CASSAGTGNYGYTF. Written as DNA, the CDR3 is TGTGCCAGCAGCGCAGGGACAGGCAACTATGGCTACACCTTC. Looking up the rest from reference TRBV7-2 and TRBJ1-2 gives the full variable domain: GAGVSQSPSNKVTEKGKDVELRCDPISGHTALYWYRQSLGQGLEFLIYFQGNSAPDKSGLPSDRFSAERTGGSVSTLTIQRTQQEDSAVYLCASSAGTGNYGYTFGSGTRLTVV.

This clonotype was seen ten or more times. The CDR3 spells CSVGQGLAGELFF. The CDR3 DNA follows: TGCAGCGTTGGACAGGGGCTGGCCGGGGAGCTGTTTTTT. The chain links TRBV29-1 to TRBJ2-2, with 8 bases fitting TRBD1. The CDR3 spans 13 residues. Germline assignment: CDR1 SQVTM and CDR2 ANQGSEA. The V segment lost 4 bases and the J segment 6 bases; nucleotides outside the gene matches: 4.

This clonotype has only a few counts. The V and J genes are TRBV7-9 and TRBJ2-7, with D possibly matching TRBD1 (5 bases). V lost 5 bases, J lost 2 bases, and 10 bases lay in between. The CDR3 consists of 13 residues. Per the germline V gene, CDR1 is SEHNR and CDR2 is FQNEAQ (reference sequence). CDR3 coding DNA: TGTGCCAGCAGCCGGACACAAACCTACGAGCAGTACTTC. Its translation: CASSRTQTYEQYF.

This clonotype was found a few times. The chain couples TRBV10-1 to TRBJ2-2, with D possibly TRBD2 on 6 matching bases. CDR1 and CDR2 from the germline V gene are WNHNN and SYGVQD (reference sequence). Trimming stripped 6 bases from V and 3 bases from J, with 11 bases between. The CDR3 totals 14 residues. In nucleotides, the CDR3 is TGCGCCAGCAGGTCGGGAGAACACACCGGGGAGCTGTTTTTT. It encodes CASRSGEHTGELFF.

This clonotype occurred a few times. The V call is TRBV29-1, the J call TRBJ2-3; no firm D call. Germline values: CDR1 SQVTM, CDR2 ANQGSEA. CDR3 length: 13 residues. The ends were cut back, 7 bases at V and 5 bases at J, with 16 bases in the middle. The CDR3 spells CSAMSRLGDTQYF. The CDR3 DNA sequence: TGCAGCGCAATGAGCCGCCTGGGAGATACGCAGTATTTT.

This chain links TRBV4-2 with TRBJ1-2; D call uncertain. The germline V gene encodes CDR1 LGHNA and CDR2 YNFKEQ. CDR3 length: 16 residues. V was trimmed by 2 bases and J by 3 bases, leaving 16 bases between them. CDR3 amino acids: CASSQKTLRIDYGYTF. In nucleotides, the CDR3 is TGTGCCAGCAGCCAAAAAACCCTCCGGATTGACTATGGCTACACCTTC.